Given below is one T cell receptor (beta chain) in context. This sample stems from a study of cytomegalovirus exposure and HLA in healthy donors. Trimming shortened V by 0 bases and J by 2 bases, and 11 bases separated the two germline ends. CDR1 is ENHRY and CDR2 is SYGVKD in the germline V gene. CDR3 length equals 15 residues. 13 Jbeta primers and 60 Vbeta primers were used for the PCR. The data were produced by immunoSEQ multiplex PCR, yet TCRdb's version contains in-frame clones alone and is incomplete. The sample contains more than 110,000 clones, 70% to 75% of which appear only once. The genes are TRBV10-3 and TRBJ2-7; D is unresolved. The receptor was derived from a middle-aged woman in good health and CMV-seronegative. The specimen sequenced was PBMCs. The DNA for the CDR3 is TGTGCCATCAGTGAGTCGAAGTACAGTCCCTACGAGCAGTACGTC. Protein: CAISESKYSPYEQYV.